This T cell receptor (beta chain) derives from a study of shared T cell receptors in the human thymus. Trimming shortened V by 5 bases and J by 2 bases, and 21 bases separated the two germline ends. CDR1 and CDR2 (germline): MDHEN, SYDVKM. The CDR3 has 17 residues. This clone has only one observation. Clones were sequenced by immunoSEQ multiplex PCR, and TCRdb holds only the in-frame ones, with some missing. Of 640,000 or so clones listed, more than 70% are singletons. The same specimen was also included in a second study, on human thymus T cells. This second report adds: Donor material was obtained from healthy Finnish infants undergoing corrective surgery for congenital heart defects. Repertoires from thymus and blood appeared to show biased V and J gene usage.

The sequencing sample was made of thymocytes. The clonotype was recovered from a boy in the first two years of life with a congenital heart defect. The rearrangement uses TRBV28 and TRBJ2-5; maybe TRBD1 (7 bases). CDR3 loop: CASSKGGQVFLQETQYF. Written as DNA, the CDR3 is TGTGCCAGCAGTAAGGGAGGACAGGTATTTTTACAAGAGACCCAGTACTTC.